This is a list of T cell receptor beta chains from one sample in a study of technical replicates of blood from a handful of donors. Clones were read by immunoSEQ multiplex PCR, and TCRdb kept only the in-frame ones, dropping some. The sample consists of about 82,000 clones, 85% to 95% of them appearing once. The sequenced sample consisted of T cells isolated from PBMCs. These receptors were collected from a human donor in good health. Each CDR3 is given with its conserved first and last residue. The D gene is left open where the match is weak. Where a row states a size, it is once, few, many or the class of an expanded clone; other rows omit it.

j_call | d_call | v_call | clone_size | cdr3_aa | cdr3_nt
TRBJ1-5 | NA | TRBV5-1 | NA | CASSYAGQPQHF | TGCGCCAGCAGTTATGCGGGTCAGCCCCAGCATTTT
TRBJ2-7 | TRBD1 | TRBV4-3 | NA | CASSQVLGQGSTYEQYF | TGCGCCAGCAGCCAAGTCCTTGGACAGGGAAGTACCTACGAGCAGTACTTC
TRBJ1-5 | NA | TRBV4-2 | NA | CASSQGKGLQPQHF | TGTGCCAGCAGCCAAGGCAAGGGGCTTCAGCCCCAGCATTTT
TRBJ1-1 | NA | TRBV5-1 | NA | CASRSLPLNTEAFF | TGCGCCAGCAGGTCTCTTCCTCTGAACACTGAAGCTTTCTTT
TRBJ2-1 | NA | TRBV10-3 | NA | CAISGGNHEQFF | TGTGCCATCAGTGGAGGGAACCATGAGCAGTTCTTC
TRBJ2-7 | TRBD1 | TRBV6-1 | NA | CASRASRTGLSEQYF | TGTGCCAGCAGGGCCTCGAGGACAGGCCTTTCCGAGCAGTACTTC
TRBJ2-1 | TRBD2 | TRBV19 | NA | CASSKIAGVLNEQFF | TGTGCCAGTAGTAAGATAGCGGGGGTACTCAATGAGCAGTTCTTC
TRBJ2-3 | NA | TRBV29-1 | NA | CSPTPRLKAKNTDTQYF | TGCAGCCCCACCCCCCGTTTGAAAGCTAAAAACACAGATACGCAGTATTTT
TRBJ1-5 | NA | TRBV27 | NA | CASSSDRTNQPQHF | TGTGCCAGCAGTTCCGACAGAACAAATCAGCCCCAGCATTTT
TRBJ2-7 | TRBD2 | TRBV7-2 | NA | CASSFSSGRAYEQYF | TGTGCCAGCAGCTTCTCAAGCGGGAGGGCCTACGAGCAGTACTTC
TRBJ2-7 | NA | TRBV13 | once | CASSESSSYEQYF | TGTGCCAGCAGCGAATCGAGCTCCTACGAGCAGTACTTC
TRBJ1-4 | NA | TRBV19 | NA | CASMGRSSNEKLFF | TGTGCCAGTATGGGCCGATCTTCTAATGAAAAACTGTTTTTT
TRBJ1-2 | NA | TRBV28 | NA | CATPGLSSYGYTF | TGTGCCACCCCGGGACTGAGCTCCTATGGCTACACCTTC
TRBJ1-1 | TRBD1 | TRBV6-1 | NA | CASSEAYRGVTEAFF | TGTGCCAGCAGTGAAGCGTACAGGGGAGTGACTGAAGCTTTCTTT
TRBJ1-1 | TRBD1 | TRBV5-1 | NA | CASSFTTPGQGEAFF | TGCGCCAGCAGCTTTACGACTCCGGGACAGGGTGAAGCTTTCTTT
TRBJ2-5 | NA | TRBV7-2 | NA | CASSSASFQETQYF | TGTGCCAGCAGCTCCGCGAGTTTTCAAGAGACCCAGTACTTC
TRBJ2-7 | TRBD2 | TRBV25-1 | NA | CASSQGLASSYEQYF | TGTGCCAGCAGCCAGGGACTAGCGTCGTCCTACGAGCAGTACTTC
TRBJ1-1 | TRBD1 | TRBV9 | NA | CASSAGQGGTEAFF | TGTGCCAGCAGCGCAGGACAGGGGGGGACTGAAGCTTTCTTT
TRBJ1-3 | TRBD1 | TRBV19 | NA | CASSLGGQVRNTIYF | TGTGCCAGTAGTTTAGGAGGACAGGTTCGAAACACCATATATTTT
TRBJ2-2 | NA | TRBV6-5 | NA | CASSYTGYLSRELFF | TGTGCCAGCAGTTACACAGGGTACCTTTCTCGGGAGCTGTTTTTT
TRBJ2-2 | NA | TRBV14 | NA | CASRQGGGELFF | TGTGCCAGCAGACAGGGCGGCGGGGAGCTGTTTTTT
TRBJ1-5 | NA | TRBV7-2 | NA | CASSPPPWQGYQPQHF | TGTGCCAGCAGCCCACCCCCCTGGCAGGGCTATCAGCCCCAGCATTTT
TRBJ1-1 | TRBD1 | TRBV5-1 | NA | CASSWDSLNTEAFF | TGCGCCAGCAGCTGGGACAGCTTGAACACTGAAGCTTTCTTT
TRBJ2-6 | NA | TRBV9 | NA | CASSLYSGANVLTF | TGTGCCAGCAGCCTCTACTCTGGGGCCAACGTCCTGACTTTC
TRBJ1-1 | NA | TRBV18 | NA | CASSPPAPIGGAFF | TGTGCCAGCTCACCACCCGCCCCAATAGGGGGAGCTTTCTTT
TRBJ1-5 | NA | TRBV6-5 | NA | CASSYSSTGSNQPQHF | TGTGCCAGCAGTTACTCGAGTACAGGGAGCAATCAGCCCCAGCATTTT
TRBJ2-7 | TRBD1 | TRBV6-6 | once | CASRDRENYEQYF | TGTGCCAGCAGGGACAGGGAAAACTACGAGCAGTACTTC
TRBJ2-7 | NA | TRBV9 | NA | CASSVEAGRSYEQYF | TGTGCCAGCAGCGTAGAGGCAGGGAGGTCCTACGAGCAGTACTTC
TRBJ2-7 | NA | TRBV28 | NA | CASSLLEEGPSYEQYF | TGTGCCAGCAGTTTACTTGAGGAGGGACCATCCTACGAGCAGTACTTC
TRBJ1-3 | NA | TRBV9 | NA | CASSVDGAGGNTIYF | TGTGCCAGCAGCGTAGATGGGGCTGGTGGAAACACCATATATTTT
TRBJ1-2 | NA | TRBV10-1 | NA | CASSPIGYTF | TGCGCCAGCAGCCCTATTGGCTACACCTTC
TRBJ2-7 | TRBD1 | TRBV2 | NA | CASIRQGYEQYF | TGTGCCAGCATTCGACAGGGGTACGAGCAGTACTTC
TRBJ2-1 | TRBD2 | TRBV5-4 | NA | CASNLPGGPQDEQFF | TGTGCCAGCAACTTGCCGGGAGGGCCTCAGGATGAGCAGTTCTTC
TRBJ1-1 | NA | TRBV6-5 | NA | CASSLSLWTEAFF | TGTGCCAGCAGTTTATCACTGTGGACTGAAGCTTTCTTT
TRBJ1-5 | TRBD1 | TRBV6-6 | NA | CASSYAIGQGAQPQHF | TGTGCCAGCAGTTACGCGATCGGACAGGGGGCTCAGCCCCAGCATTTT
TRBJ2-1 | NA | TRBV4-3 | once | CASSQGEGGGRWAEQFF | TGCGCCAGCAGCCAAGGGGAGGGCGGGGGCCGATGGGCCGAGCAGTTCTTC
TRBJ1-1 | NA | TRBV27 | NA | CASRADKDTEAFF | TGTGCCAGCAGGGCGGACAAGGACACTGAAGCTTTCTTT
TRBJ1-1 | NA | TRBV9 | NA | CASSVDRITEAFF | TGTGCCAGCAGCGTGGACAGAATCACTGAAGCTTTCTTT
TRBJ2-5 | TRBD2 | TRBV23-1 | NA | CASSQFFGGRREGQRKTQYF | TGCGCCAGCAGTCAATTCTTTGGGGGTAGGCGGGAGGGCCAAAGAAAGACCCAGTACTTC
TRBJ1-3 | NA | TRBV5-6 | NA | CASSLEGYRGNTIYF | TGTGCCAGCAGCCTTGAGGGATATCGGGGAAACACCATATATTTT
TRBJ1-1 | NA | TRBV7-6 | NA | CASSDGSGGAFF | TGTGCCAGCAGCGACGGATCAGGAGGAGCTTTCTTT
TRBJ1-1 | NA | TRBV28 | NA | CASSFPKTGPTMNTEAFF | TGTGCCAGCAGTTTCCCTAAGACAGGTCCTACTATGAACACTGAAGCTTTCTTT
TRBJ2-5 | NA | TRBV5-1 | NA | CASSLEGQETQYF | TGCGCCAGCAGCTTGGAGGGGCAAGAGACCCAGTACTTC
TRBJ2-3 | TRBD2 | TRBV7-7 | NA | CASSLGLAGGSDTQYF | TGTGCCAGCAGCTTAGGGCTAGCGGGAGGGTCAGATACGCAGTATTTT
TRBJ1-5 | TRBD1 | TRBV28 | NA | CASSLTGARDQPQHF | TGTGCCAGCAGTCTGACAGGGGCGAGGGATCAGCCCCAGCATTTT
TRBJ1-5 | NA | TRBV7-9 | NA | CASSLGGQPQHF | TGTGCCAGCAGCCTGGGAGGTCAGCCCCAGCATTTT
TRBJ1-2 | NA | TRBV5-4 | NA | CASTREGRADGYTF | TGTGCCAGCACCCGCGAGGGTCGCGCGGATGGCTACACCTTC
TRBJ1-5 | NA | TRBV28 | NA | CASSLRGVQPQHF | TGTGCCAGCAGTTTACGGGGGGTTCAGCCCCAGCATTTT
TRBJ1-1 | TRBD1 | TRBV29-1 | NA | CSVDTTGVGSEAFF | TGCAGCGTCGATACCACAGGGGTTGGCTCCGAAGCTTTCTTT